Listed below are T cell receptor beta chains from one sample, sequenced in a study of cytomegalovirus exposure and HLA in healthy donors. Here immunoSEQ multiplex PCR was the method, and the copy in TCRdb shows in-frame clones only, minus some. The sample yields 180,000 or so clones, about 62% seen once. What was sequenced was PBMCs. The receptors stem from a man in his forties in good health and CMV-seronegative. Both conserved end residues are part of each CDR3. D genes are given only for firm matches. The size field is filled for only some rows; it gives once, few, many or a size class.

d_call: TRBD1
v_call: TRBV11-2
clone_size: NA
j_call: TRBJ1-4
cdr3_aa: CASSWDRTNEKLFF
cdr3_nt: TGTGCCAGCAGCTGGGACAGAACTAATGAAAAACTGTTTTTT

d_call: NA
v_call: TRBV6-6
clone_size: NA
j_call: TRBJ1-2
cdr3_aa: CASSYRQGPSTF
cdr3_nt: TGTGCCAGCAGTTACAGGCAGGGCCCTTCTACCTTC

d_call: TRBD1
v_call: TRBV2
clone_size: NA
j_call: TRBJ1-1
cdr3_aa: CASSAQGSTEAFF
cdr3_nt: TGTGCCAGCAGTGCACAGGGGAGCACTGAAGCTTTCTTT

d_call: NA
v_call: TRBV10-3
clone_size: NA
j_call: TRBJ2-2
cdr3_aa: CAITPASGARTGELFF
cdr3_nt: TGTGCCATCACTCCTGCCAGTGGGGCGCGAACCGGGGAGCTGTTTTTT

d_call: TRBD2
v_call: TRBV7-2
clone_size: few
j_call: TRBJ2-3
cdr3_aa: CASSLGLAGGTLTDTQYF
cdr3_nt: TGTGCCAGCAGCTTAGGACTAGCGGGGGGGACCCTCACAGATACGCAGTATTTT

d_call: NA
v_call: TRBV9
clone_size: NA
j_call: TRBJ1-2
cdr3_aa: CASSDTGTSNYGYTF
cdr3_nt: TGTGCCAGCAGCGATACCGGGACTTCTAACTATGGCTACACCTTC

d_call: TRBD2
v_call: TRBV4-2
clone_size: NA
j_call: TRBJ2-5
cdr3_aa: CASSQSLAGGMETQYF
cdr3_nt: TGTGCCAGCAGCCAATCCCTAGCGGGAGGGATGGAGACCCAGTACTTC

d_call: NA
v_call: TRBV27
clone_size: NA
j_call: TRBJ1-2
cdr3_aa: CASSLSVGGAGGYTF
cdr3_nt: TGTGCCAGCAGTTTATCCGTGGGAGGGGCCGGGGGCTACACCTTC

d_call: NA
v_call: TRBV28
clone_size: few
j_call: TRBJ1-5
cdr3_aa: CASSRQAYSNQPQHF
cdr3_nt: TGTGCCAGCAGTCGCCAGGCGTATAGCAATCAGCCCCAGCATTTT

d_call: NA
v_call: TRBV2
clone_size: few
j_call: TRBJ1-5
cdr3_aa: CASSSSRGSNQPQHF
cdr3_nt: TGTGCCAGCAGTTCCTCGCGGGGCTCTAATCAGCCCCAGCATTTT

d_call: TRBD1
v_call: TRBV6-5
clone_size: NA
j_call: TRBJ2-7
cdr3_aa: CASSYGAGQGVREQYF
cdr3_nt: TGTGCCAGCAGTTACGGTGCGGGACAGGGGGTTCGCGAGCAGTACTTC

d_call: NA
v_call: TRBV4-3
clone_size: NA
j_call: TRBJ1-5
cdr3_aa: CASSQDGSPGQPQHF
cdr3_nt: TGCGCCAGCAGCCAAGATGGGTCCCCGGGTCAGCCCCAGCATTTT

d_call: TRBD1
v_call: TRBV6-6
clone_size: NA
j_call: TRBJ2-7
cdr3_aa: CASSRTGSSREQYF
cdr3_nt: TGTGCCAGCAGCCGGACAGGGTCGAGTCGCGAGCAGTACTTC

d_call: NA
v_call: TRBV18
clone_size: NA
j_call: TRBJ2-5
cdr3_aa: CASSPLGLLGIGTQYF
cdr3_nt: TGTGCCAGCTCACCCCTGGGGCTCCTGGGCATTGGGACCCAGTACTTC

d_call: NA
v_call: TRBV9
clone_size: few
j_call: TRBJ1-6
cdr3_aa: CASSVANSKPLHF
cdr3_nt: TGTGCCAGCAGCGTAGCGAACAGCAAACCCCTCCACTTT

d_call: TRBD1
v_call: TRBV2
clone_size: NA
j_call: TRBJ2-7
cdr3_aa: CATRTGLAYEQYF
cdr3_nt: TGTGCCACACGGACAGGTCTTGCCTACGAGCAGTACTTC

d_call: NA
v_call: TRBV18
clone_size: NA
j_call: TRBJ2-1
cdr3_aa: CASSPFTGNSYNEQFF
cdr3_nt: TGTGCCAGCTCACCATTCACAGGGAACTCCTACAATGAGCAGTTCTTC

d_call: TRBD2
v_call: TRBV5-4
clone_size: few
j_call: TRBJ2-7
cdr3_aa: CASSRTSGGHFLYEQYF
cdr3_nt: TGTGCCAGCAGTCGGACTAGCGGGGGCCATTTCCTCTACGAGCAGTACTTC

d_call: NA
v_call: TRBV7-9
clone_size: NA
j_call: TRBJ1-5
cdr3_aa: CASSPSGGDQPQHF
cdr3_nt: TGTGCCAGCAGCCCTTCCGGAGGCGATCAGCCCCAGCATTTT

d_call: TRBD1
v_call: TRBV5-1
clone_size: NA
j_call: TRBJ2-1
cdr3_aa: CASSFRQGASYNEQFF
cdr3_nt: TGCGCCAGCAGCTTTAGACAGGGGGCGTCCTACAATGAGCAGTTCTTC

d_call: TRBD2
v_call: TRBV7-8
clone_size: once
j_call: TRBJ2-5
cdr3_aa: CASRGGLAGDWETQYF
cdr3_nt: TGTGCCAGCAGAGGCGGACTAGCGGGAGATTGGGAGACCCAGTACTTC

d_call: NA
v_call: TRBV6-5
clone_size: few
j_call: TRBJ2-3
cdr3_aa: CASRTRMITDTQYF
cdr3_nt: TGTGCCAGCCGGACACGGATGATCACAGATACGCAGTATTTT

d_call: NA
v_call: TRBV10-3
clone_size: NA
j_call: TRBJ1-1
cdr3_aa: CAIGRVGPPNTEAFF
cdr3_nt: TGTGCCATCGGTCGTGTTGGGCCGCCGAACACTGAAGCTTTCTTT

d_call: NA
v_call: TRBV28
clone_size: NA
j_call: TRBJ1-4
cdr3_aa: CASSLSGFATNEKLFF
cdr3_nt: TGTGCCAGCAGTTTATCCGGGTTTGCAACTAATGAAAAACTGTTTTTT

d_call: TRBD1
v_call: TRBV5-1
clone_size: NA
j_call: TRBJ1-6
cdr3_aa: CASSWDRGPDSPLHF
cdr3_nt: TGCGCCAGCAGCTGGGACAGGGGTCCTGATTCACCCCTCCACTTT

d_call: TRBD1
v_call: TRBV11-2
clone_size: NA
j_call: TRBJ2-4
cdr3_aa: CASSRTGQGRSIQYF
cdr3_nt: TGTGCCAGCAGCCGAACGGGACAGGGTAGGAGCATTCAGTACTTC

d_call: NA
v_call: TRBV21-1
clone_size: NA
j_call: TRBJ2-5
cdr3_aa: CASSKSAPLTQNNQETQYF
cdr3_nt: TGTGCCAGCAGCAAAAGCGCCCCACTCACACAAAACAACCAAGAGACCCAGTACTTC

d_call: TRBD1
v_call: TRBV5-3
clone_size: NA
j_call: TRBJ2-7
cdr3_aa: CARRHRDRGYEQYF
cdr3_nt: TGTGCCAGAAGACACCGGGACAGGGGCTACGAGCAGTACTTC

d_call: TRBD2
v_call: TRBV10-3
clone_size: NA
j_call: TRBJ2-1
cdr3_aa: CAISEGRGDEQFF
cdr3_nt: TGTGCCATCAGTGAGGGTCGGGGGGATGAGCAGTTCTTC

d_call: TRBD1
v_call: TRBV4-1
clone_size: few
j_call: TRBJ2-1
cdr3_aa: CASSQLSGTASLYNEQFF
cdr3_nt: TGCGCCAGCAGCCAGTTATCCGGGACAGCATCACTCTACAATGAGCAGTTCTTC

d_call: NA
v_call: TRBV9
clone_size: NA
j_call: TRBJ2-2
cdr3_aa: CASKQGNSGELFF
cdr3_nt: TGTGCCAGCAAACAGGGCAATAGCGGGGAGCTGTTTTTT

d_call: TRBD1
v_call: TRBV2
clone_size: once
j_call: TRBJ1-5
cdr3_aa: CASSLDRDYQPQHF
cdr3_nt: TGTGCCAGCAGCTTGGACAGGGATTACCAGCCCCAGCATTTT

d_call: NA
v_call: TRBV4-3
clone_size: many
j_call: TRBJ2-7
cdr3_aa: CASSQVAASSYEQYF
cdr3_nt: TGCGCCAGCAGCCAAGTAGCGGCCTCCTCCTACGAGCAGTACTTC

d_call: NA
v_call: TRBV11-2
clone_size: NA
j_call: TRBJ1-1
cdr3_aa: CASSLDRGSTEAFF
cdr3_nt: TGTGCCAGCAGCTTAGACCGGGGGTCCACTGAAGCTTTCTTT

d_call: TRBD1
v_call: TRBV29-1
clone_size: few
j_call: TRBJ2-7
cdr3_aa: CSAGQGARGRNEQYF
cdr3_nt: TGCAGCGCAGGACAGGGGGCCCGGGGCCGGAACGAGCAGTACTTC

d_call: TRBD2
v_call: TRBV5-4
clone_size: NA
j_call: TRBJ2-5
cdr3_aa: CASSLVSGGAGETQYF
cdr3_nt: TGTGCCAGCAGCTTGGTTTCCGGGGGGGCCGGAGAGACCCAGTACTTC

d_call: NA
v_call: TRBV5-6
clone_size: NA
j_call: TRBJ2-5
cdr3_aa: CASSLAGQGIYQETQYF
cdr3_nt: TGTGCCAGCAGCTTGGCCGGGCAGGGTATTTACCAAGAGACCCAGTACTTC

d_call: TRBD2
v_call: TRBV5-1
clone_size: NA
j_call: TRBJ2-1
cdr3_aa: CASSSRGGPEGNEQFF
cdr3_nt: TGCGCCAGCAGCTCGCGGGGGGGACCAGAGGGCAATGAGCAGTTCTTC

d_call: NA
v_call: TRBV10-3
clone_size: NA
j_call: TRBJ2-5
cdr3_aa: CAISESRAGQETQYF
cdr3_nt: TGTGCCATCAGTGAGTCGAGGGCAGGACAAGAGACCCAGTACTTC

d_call: NA
v_call: TRBV28
clone_size: NA
j_call: TRBJ2-1
cdr3_aa: CASSSTRNEQFF
cdr3_nt: TGTGCCAGCAGCTCCACTCGGAATGAGCAGTTCTTC

d_call: NA
v_call: TRBV30
clone_size: NA
j_call: TRBJ2-5
cdr3_aa: CAWRGGGQETQYF
cdr3_nt: TGTGCCTGGAGAGGGGGGGGCCAAGAGACCCAGTACTTC

d_call: TRBD1
v_call: TRBV6-1
clone_size: NA
j_call: TRBJ2-2
cdr3_aa: CASSEFSRGTTGELFF
cdr3_nt: TGTGCCAGCAGTGAATTTAGCAGGGGGACGACCGGGGAGCTGTTTTTT

d_call: NA
v_call: TRBV9
clone_size: once
j_call: TRBJ2-7
cdr3_aa: CASSVGGTASYEQYF
cdr3_nt: TGTGCCAGCAGCGTAGGCGGGACCGCCTCCTACGAGCAGTACTTC

d_call: NA
v_call: TRBV21-1
clone_size: NA
j_call: TRBJ1-4
cdr3_aa: CASSDRGLREKLFF
cdr3_nt: TGTGCCAGCAGTGACAGGGGGCTAAGGGAAAAACTGTTTTTT

d_call: NA
v_call: TRBV28
clone_size: NA
j_call: TRBJ1-6
cdr3_aa: CASRPPGLASPLHF
cdr3_nt: TGTGCCAGCCGCCCCCCCGGGTTGGCTTCACCCCTCCACTTT

d_call: TRBD1
v_call: TRBV19
clone_size: few
j_call: TRBJ2-2
cdr3_aa: CASSVDRARELFF
cdr3_nt: TGTGCCAGTAGTGTAGACAGGGCCAGGGAGCTGTTTTTT

d_call: TRBD2
v_call: TRBV7-2
clone_size: NA
j_call: TRBJ2-5
cdr3_aa: CASRPGGGNPEQYF
cdr3_nt: TGTGCCAGCAGGCCTGGGGGGGGTAATCCAGAGCAGTACTTC

d_call: TRBD1
v_call: TRBV9
clone_size: NA
j_call: TRBJ1-1
cdr3_aa: CASSVRTGVQAFF
cdr3_nt: TGTGCCAGCAGCGTACGGACAGGGGTGCAGGCTTTCTTT

d_call: TRBD2
v_call: TRBV7-7
clone_size: NA
j_call: TRBJ2-1
cdr3_aa: CASSLGTSGNNEQFF
cdr3_nt: TGTGCTAGCAGCTTAGGGACTAGCGGGAACAATGAGCAGTTCTTC

d_call: TRBD1
v_call: TRBV7-7
clone_size: NA
j_call: TRBJ2-5
cdr3_aa: CASSLADRDQETQYF
cdr3_nt: TGTGCTAGCAGCTTAGCGGACAGGGACCAAGAGACCCAGTACTTC

d_call: TRBD1
v_call: TRBV6-5
clone_size: NA
j_call: TRBJ2-7
cdr3_aa: CASSRQGIYEQYF
cdr3_nt: TGTGCCAGCAGCAGACAGGGGATCTACGAGCAGTACTTC

d_call: TRBD1
v_call: TRBV28
clone_size: NA
j_call: TRBJ2-1
cdr3_aa: CASKQAGGSYNEQFF
cdr3_nt: TGTGCCAGCAAACAGGCAGGGGGCTCCTACAATGAGCAGTTCTTC

d_call: NA
v_call: TRBV15
clone_size: NA
j_call: TRBJ1-6
cdr3_aa: CATSTGIYNSPLHF
cdr3_nt: TGTGCCACCAGCACCGGGATTTATAATTCACCCCTCCACTTT

d_call: TRBD2
v_call: TRBV30
clone_size: NA
j_call: TRBJ2-7
cdr3_aa: CAWSEGTSGNYEQYF
cdr3_nt: TGTGCCTGGAGTGAAGGGACTAGCGGGAATTACGAGCAGTACTTC

d_call: NA
v_call: TRBV11-2
clone_size: NA
j_call: TRBJ2-5
cdr3_aa: CASSLGHQETQYF
cdr3_nt: TGTGCCAGCAGCTTAGGGCACCAAGAGACCCAGTACTTC

d_call: TRBD2
v_call: TRBV19
clone_size: NA
j_call: TRBJ2-5
cdr3_aa: CASSGAGGYQETQYF
cdr3_nt: TGTGCCAGTAGTGGGGCGGGGGGGTACCAAGAGACCCAGTACTTC

d_call: NA
v_call: TRBV10-3
clone_size: NA
j_call: TRBJ2-7
cdr3_aa: CAISDTGYEQYF
cdr3_nt: TGTGCCATCAGTGACACGGGCTACGAGCAGTACTTC